This T cell receptor (beta chain) was recovered during a study of CD8 T cells in ankylosing spondylitis. Construction of TCR beta libraries was performed using quantitative 5'-RACE with molecular barcodes. TCRdb called the 5' RACE reads again in MiXCR, with one record for every CDR3 protein. The top ten clones hold 0.89% of a sample with about 450,000 distinct CDR3 sequences, roughly 26% of them seen once. General study points: Seemingly distinctive of ankylosing spondylitis blood was a TCR beta motif formed by eight highly homologous variants.

This clonotype has a handful of counts. The antigen is undetermined. From germline, CDR1 is SGHDT and CDR2 YYEEEE. CDR3 length: 15 amino acids. J gave up 1 base and V 5 bases, and 6 bases lay outside the gene matches. The rearrangement joins TRBV5-6 to TRBJ2-5; 9 bases line up with TRBD1. The sequencing sample was made of blood, either unsorted or a sorted T cell fraction (not recorded which). This TCR was recovered from a male donor with ankylosing spondylitis. The CDR3 DNA reads as TGTGCCAGCAGTTCCTCGACAGGGGGCCAAGAGACCCAGTACTTC. Encoded protein: CASSSSTGGQETQYF.